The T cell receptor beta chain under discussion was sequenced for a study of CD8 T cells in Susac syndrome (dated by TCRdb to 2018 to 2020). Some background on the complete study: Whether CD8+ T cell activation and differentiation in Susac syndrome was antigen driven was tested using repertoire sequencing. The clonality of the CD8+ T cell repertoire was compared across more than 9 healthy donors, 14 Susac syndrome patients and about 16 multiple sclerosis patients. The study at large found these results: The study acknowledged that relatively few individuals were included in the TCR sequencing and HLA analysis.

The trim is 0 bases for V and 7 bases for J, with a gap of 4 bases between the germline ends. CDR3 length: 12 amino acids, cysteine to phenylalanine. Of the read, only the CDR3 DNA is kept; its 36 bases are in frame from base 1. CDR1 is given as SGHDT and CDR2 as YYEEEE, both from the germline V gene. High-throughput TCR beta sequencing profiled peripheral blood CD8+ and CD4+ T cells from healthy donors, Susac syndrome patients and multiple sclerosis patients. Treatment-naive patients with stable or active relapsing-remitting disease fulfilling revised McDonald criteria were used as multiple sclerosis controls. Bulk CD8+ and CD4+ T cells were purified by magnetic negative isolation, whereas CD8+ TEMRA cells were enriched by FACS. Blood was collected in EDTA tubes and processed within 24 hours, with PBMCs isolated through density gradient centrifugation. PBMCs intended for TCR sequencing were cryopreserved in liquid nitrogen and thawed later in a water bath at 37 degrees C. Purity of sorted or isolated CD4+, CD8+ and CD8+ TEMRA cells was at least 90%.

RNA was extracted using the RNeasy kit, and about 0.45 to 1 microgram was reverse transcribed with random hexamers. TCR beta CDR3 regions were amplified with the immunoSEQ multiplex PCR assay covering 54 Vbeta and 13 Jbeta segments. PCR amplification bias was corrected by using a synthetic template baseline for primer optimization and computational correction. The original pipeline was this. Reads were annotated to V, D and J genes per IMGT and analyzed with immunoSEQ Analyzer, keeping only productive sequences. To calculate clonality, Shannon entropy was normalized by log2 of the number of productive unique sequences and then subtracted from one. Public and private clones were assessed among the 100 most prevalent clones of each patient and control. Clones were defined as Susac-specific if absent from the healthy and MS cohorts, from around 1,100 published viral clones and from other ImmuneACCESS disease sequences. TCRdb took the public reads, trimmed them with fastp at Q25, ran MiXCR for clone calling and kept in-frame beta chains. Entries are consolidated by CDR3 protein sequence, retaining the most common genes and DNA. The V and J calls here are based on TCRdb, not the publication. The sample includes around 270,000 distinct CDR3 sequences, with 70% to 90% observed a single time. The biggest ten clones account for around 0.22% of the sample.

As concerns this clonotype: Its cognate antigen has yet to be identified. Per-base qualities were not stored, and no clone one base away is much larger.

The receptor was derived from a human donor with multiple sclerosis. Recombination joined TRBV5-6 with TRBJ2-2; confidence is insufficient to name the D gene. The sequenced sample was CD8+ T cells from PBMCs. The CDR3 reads CASSLDDGELFF. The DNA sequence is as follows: TGTGCCAGCAGCTTGGACGACGGGGAGCTGTTTTTT.